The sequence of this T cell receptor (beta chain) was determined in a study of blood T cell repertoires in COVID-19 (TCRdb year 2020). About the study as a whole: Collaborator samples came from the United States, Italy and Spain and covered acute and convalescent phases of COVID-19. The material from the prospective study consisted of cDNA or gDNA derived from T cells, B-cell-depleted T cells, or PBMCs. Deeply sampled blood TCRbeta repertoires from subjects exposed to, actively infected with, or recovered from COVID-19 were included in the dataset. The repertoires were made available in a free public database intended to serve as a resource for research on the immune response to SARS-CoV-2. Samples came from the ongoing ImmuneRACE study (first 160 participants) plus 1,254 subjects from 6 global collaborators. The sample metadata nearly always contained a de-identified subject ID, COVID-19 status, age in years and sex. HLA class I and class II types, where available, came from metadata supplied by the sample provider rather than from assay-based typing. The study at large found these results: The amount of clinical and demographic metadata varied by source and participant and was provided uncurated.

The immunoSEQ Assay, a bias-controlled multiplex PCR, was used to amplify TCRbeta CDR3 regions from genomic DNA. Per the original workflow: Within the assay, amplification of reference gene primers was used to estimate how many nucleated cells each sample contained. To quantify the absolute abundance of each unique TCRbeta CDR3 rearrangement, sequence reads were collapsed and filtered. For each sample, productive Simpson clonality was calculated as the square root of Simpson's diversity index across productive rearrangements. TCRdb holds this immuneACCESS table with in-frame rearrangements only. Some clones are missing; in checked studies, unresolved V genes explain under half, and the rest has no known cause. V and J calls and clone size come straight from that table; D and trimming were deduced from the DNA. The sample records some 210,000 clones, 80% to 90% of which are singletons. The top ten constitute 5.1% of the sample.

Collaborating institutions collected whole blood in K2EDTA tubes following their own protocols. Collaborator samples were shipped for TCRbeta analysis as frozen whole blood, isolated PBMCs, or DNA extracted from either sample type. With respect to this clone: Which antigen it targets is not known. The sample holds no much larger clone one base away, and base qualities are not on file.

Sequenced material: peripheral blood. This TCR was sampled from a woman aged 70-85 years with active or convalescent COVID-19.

The DNA is TGTGCCAGTACCCTCGGGTCCGCGAAGGCCTACACCTTC. The resulting protein is CASTLGSAKAYTF. The V gene is TRBV19 and the J gene is TRBJ1-2; the D gene is unclear. Its CDR3 holds 13 amino acids, cysteine through phenylalanine. Only CDR3 DNA remains: 39 bases, in frame from the first base. Trimming removed 7 bases from V and 10 bases from J, leaving 19 bases between the germline ends. The CDR1 and CDR2 encoded by the germline V gene (reference sequence) are LNHDA and SQIVND.